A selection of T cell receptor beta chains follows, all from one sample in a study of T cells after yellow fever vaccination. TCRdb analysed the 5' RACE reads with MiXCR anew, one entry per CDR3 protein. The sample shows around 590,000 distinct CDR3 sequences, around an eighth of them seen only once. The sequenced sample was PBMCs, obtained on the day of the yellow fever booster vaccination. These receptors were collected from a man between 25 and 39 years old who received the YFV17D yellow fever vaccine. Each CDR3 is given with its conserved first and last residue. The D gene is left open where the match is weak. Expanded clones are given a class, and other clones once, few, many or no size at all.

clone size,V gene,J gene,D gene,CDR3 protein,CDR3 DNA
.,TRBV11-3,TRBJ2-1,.,CASSTPPGSTNNEQFF,TGTGCCAGCAGCACTCCGCCGGGATCCACCAACAATGAGCAGTTCTTC
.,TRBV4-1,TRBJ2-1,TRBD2,CASSPTYGTSGNNEQFF,TGCGCCAGCAGCCCGACTTACGGGACTAGCGGCAACAATGAGCAGTTCTTC
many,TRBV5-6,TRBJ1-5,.,CASSTWTSREPQHF,TGTGCCAGCAGTACTTGGACGAGCAGGGAGCCCCAGCATTTT
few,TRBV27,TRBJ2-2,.,CASTDRASRLFF,TGTGCCAGCACCGACCGGGCCTCAAGGCTGTTTTTT
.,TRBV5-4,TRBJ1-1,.,CASSFAGTGRTEAFF,TGTGCCAGCAGCTTCGCCGGGACGGGGAGGACTGAAGCTTTCTTT
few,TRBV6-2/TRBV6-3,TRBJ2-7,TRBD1,CASNAAGTGVYEQYF,TGTGCCAGCAATGCGGCGGGGACAGGGGTCTACGAGCAGTACTTC
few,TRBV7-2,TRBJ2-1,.,CASSPTGAVEQFF,TGTGCCAGCAGCCCAACGGGTGCAGTCGAGCAGTTCTTC
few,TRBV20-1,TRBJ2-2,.,CSASFRPNTGELFF,TGCAGTGCTAGCTTCAGACCGAACACCGGGGAGCTGTTTTTT
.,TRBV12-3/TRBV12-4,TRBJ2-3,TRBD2,CASSYGTSGRPTQYF,TGTGCCAGCAGCTACGGGACTAGCGGGAGGCCTACGCAGTATTTT
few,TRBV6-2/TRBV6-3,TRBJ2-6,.,CASSRPQGSGANVLTF,TGTGCCAGCAGTCGACCCCAGGGCTCTGGGGCCAACGTCCTGACTTTC
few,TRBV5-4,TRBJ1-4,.,CASSLADGGLSEKLFF,TGTGCCAGCAGCTTGGCCGATGGAGGCTTAAGTGAAAAACTGTTTTTT
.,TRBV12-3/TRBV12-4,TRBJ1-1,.,CASSLGTSTGAFF,TGTGCCAGCAGTTTGGGGACTTCTACTGGGGCTTTCTTT
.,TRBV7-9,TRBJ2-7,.,CASSDQKQVFGFYEQYF,TGTGCCAGCAGTGACCAGAAACAGGTCTTTGGCTTCTACGAGCAGTACTTC
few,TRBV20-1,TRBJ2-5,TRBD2,CSARDPLAGVQETQYF,TGCAGTGCTAGAGACCCACTAGCGGGAGTCCAAGAGACCCAGTACTTC
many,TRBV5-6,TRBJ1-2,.,CASSIGQFLYGYTF,TGTGCCAGCAGTATTGGACAGTTTTTATATGGCTACACCTTC
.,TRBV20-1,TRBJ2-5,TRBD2,CSAWGLAGETQYF,TGCAGTGCTTGGGGACTAGCGGGAGAGACCCAGTACTTC
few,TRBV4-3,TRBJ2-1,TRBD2,CASSQDVLAGRNEQFF,TGCGCCAGCAGCCAAGATGTACTAGCGGGACGAAATGAGCAGTTCTTC
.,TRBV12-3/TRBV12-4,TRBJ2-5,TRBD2,CASAGEGGIQETQYF,TGTGCCAGCGCTGGGGAGGGAGGGATTCAAGAGACCCAGTACTTC
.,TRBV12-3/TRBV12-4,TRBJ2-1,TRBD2,CASSFSPDPSGRTEQFF,TGTGCCAGCAGTTTCTCCCCCGATCCTAGCGGGAGGACTGAGCAGTTCTTC
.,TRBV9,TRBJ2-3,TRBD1,CASSGGQASTDTQYF,TGTGCCAGCAGCGGAGGACAGGCCAGCACAGATACGCAGTATTTT
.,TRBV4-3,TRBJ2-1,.,CASSQGAAISYNEQFF,TGCGCCAGCAGCCAAGGAGCGGCCATCTCCTACAATGAGCAGTTCTTC
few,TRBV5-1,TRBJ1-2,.,CASSLSVELYGYTF,TGCGCCAGCAGCTTGTCAGTAGAACTCTATGGCTACACCTTC
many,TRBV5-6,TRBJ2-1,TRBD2,CASSGAGGQDEQFF,TGTGCCAGCAGCGGAGCGGGAGGGCAGGATGAGCAGTTCTTC
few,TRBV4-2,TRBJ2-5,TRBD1,CASSRLGTGEETQYF,TGTGCCAGCAGCCGCCTAGGGACAGGGGAAGAGACCCAGTACTTC
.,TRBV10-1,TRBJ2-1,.,CASSESRVNEQFF,TGCGCCAGCAGTGAGTCGAGAGTGAATGAGCAGTTCTTC
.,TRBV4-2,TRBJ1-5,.,CASSQDNNQPQHF,TGTGCCAGCAGCCAAGACAACAATCAGCCCCAGCATTTT
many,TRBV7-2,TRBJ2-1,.,CASSLVTGGNNEQFF,TGTGCCAGCAGCTTAGTAACCGGGGGAAACAATGAGCAGTTCTTC
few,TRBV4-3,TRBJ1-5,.,CASSQDNGGNQPQHF,TGCGCCAGCAGCCAAGATAACGGGGGTAATCAGCCCCAGCATTTT
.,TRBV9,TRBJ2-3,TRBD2,CACSARPLAGPDTQYF,TGTGCCTGCAGCGCCCGACCTCTAGCGGGACCAGATACGCAGTATTTT
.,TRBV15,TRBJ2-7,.,CATSKDLHLAAYEQYF,TGTGCCACCAGTAAGGACCTCCACTTGGCGGCCTACGAGCAGTACTTC
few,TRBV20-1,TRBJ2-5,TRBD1,CSAREGSRQGRETQYF,TGCAGTGCTAGAGAGGGTAGTCGACAGGGAAGAGAGACCCAGTACTTC
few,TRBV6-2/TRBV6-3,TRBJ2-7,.,CASSFRPTLLPDEQYF,TGTGCCAGCAGTTTTCGGCCAACTCTACTCCCGGACGAGCAGTACTTC
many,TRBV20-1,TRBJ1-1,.,CSATPWDEAFF,TGCAGTGCCACGCCCTGGGACGAAGCTTTCTTT
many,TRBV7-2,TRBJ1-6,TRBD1,CASSSRGHNSPLHF,TGTGCCAGCAGCTCCAGGGGGCATAATTCACCCCTCCACTTT
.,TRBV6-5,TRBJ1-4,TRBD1,CASSYNFRGTAEKLFF,TGTGCCAGCAGTTATAATTTCCGTGGGACAGCCGAAAAACTGTTTTTT
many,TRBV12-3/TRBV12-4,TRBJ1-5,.,CASRNDWENQPQHF,TGTGCCAGCCGGAACGATTGGGAAAATCAGCCCCAGCATTTT
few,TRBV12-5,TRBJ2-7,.,CASGFADPEQYF,TGTGCTAGTGGTTTTGCCGATCCCGAGCAGTACTTC
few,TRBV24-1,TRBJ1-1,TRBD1,CATSDGQGLRNTEAFF,TGTGCCACCAGTGACGGACAGGGGCTACGGAACACTGAAGCTTTCTTT
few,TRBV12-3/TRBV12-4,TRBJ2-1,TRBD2,CASSLRGSGAMYNEQFF,TGTGCCAGCAGTTTACGAGGGAGCGGGGCTATGTACAATGAGCAGTTCTTC
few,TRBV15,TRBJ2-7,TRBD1,CATSRPGTGYYEQYF,TGTGCCACCAGCAGACCCGGGACAGGCTACTACGAGCAGTACTTC
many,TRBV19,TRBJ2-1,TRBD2,CASSPIAGGPDEQFF,TGTGCCAGTAGCCCAATAGCGGGAGGGCCCGATGAGCAGTTCTTC
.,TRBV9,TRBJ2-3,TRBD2,CASSVRRTSVSTDTQYF,TGTGCCAGCAGCGTAAGGAGGACTAGCGTTTCCACAGATACGCAGTATTTT
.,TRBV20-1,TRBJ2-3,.,CSARDASTDTQYF,TGCAGTGCTAGAGATGCTAGCACAGATACGCAGTATTTT
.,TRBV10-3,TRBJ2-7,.,CAISPAGPSYEQYF,TGTGCCATCAGTCCCGCAGGACCCTCCTACGAGCAGTACTTC
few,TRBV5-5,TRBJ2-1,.,CASRSGPSSYNEQFF,TGTGCCAGCCGCTCGGGGCCTAGCTCCTACAATGAGCAGTTCTTC
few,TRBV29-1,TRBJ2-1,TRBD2,CSVDPPSGLYNEQFF,TGCAGCGTTGACCCCCCTAGCGGGCTTTACAATGAGCAGTTCTTC
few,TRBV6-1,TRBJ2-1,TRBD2,CASSTSGRSSYNEQFF,TGTGCCAGCTCTACTAGCGGGAGGAGCTCCTACAATGAGCAGTTCTTC
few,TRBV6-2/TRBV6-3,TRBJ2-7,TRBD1,CASSSSRQGPYEQYF,TGTGCCAGCAGTTCCAGTAGACAGGGACCCTACGAGCAGTACTTC
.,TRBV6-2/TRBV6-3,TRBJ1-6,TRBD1,CASSYSGTGGSGSYNSPLHF,TGTGCCAGCAGTTACTCTGGGACAGGGGGCTCGGGCTCCTATAATTCACCCCTCCACTTT
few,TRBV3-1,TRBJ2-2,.,CASKAAANTGELFF,TGTGCCAGCAAGGCCGCGGCGAACACCGGGGAGCTGTTTTTT
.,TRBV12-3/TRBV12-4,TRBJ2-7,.,CASRVLGPRDEQYF,TGTGCCAGCCGAGTTTTGGGACCTCGAGACGAGCAGTACTTC
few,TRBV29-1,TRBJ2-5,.,CSVWDLETQYF,TGCAGCGTGTGGGACCTAGAGACCCAGTACTTC
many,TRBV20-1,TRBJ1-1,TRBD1,CSARAGGWDTEAFF,TGCAGTGCTAGGGCAGGGGGCTGGGACACTGAAGCTTTCTTT
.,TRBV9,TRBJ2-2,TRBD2,CASSRGNSGFTGELFF,TGTGCCAGCAGCAGGGGAAATAGCGGGTTTACCGGGGAGCTGTTTTTT
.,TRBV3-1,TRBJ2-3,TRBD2,CASSHTGAGVAQYF,TGTGCCAGCAGCCACACCGGGGCGGGAGTGGCGCAGTATTTT
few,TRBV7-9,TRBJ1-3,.,CASSSGTDSGNTIYF,TGTGCCAGCAGCTCCGGGACGGACTCTGGAAACACCATATATTTT
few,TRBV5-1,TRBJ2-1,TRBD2,CASSEGLSSYNEQFF,TGCGCCAGCAGCGAGGGACTAAGCTCCTACAATGAGCAGTTCTTC
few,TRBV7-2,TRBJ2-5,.,CASSPVRGQQETQYF,TGTGCCAGCAGCCCGGTAAGAGGGCAACAAGAGACCCAGTACTTC